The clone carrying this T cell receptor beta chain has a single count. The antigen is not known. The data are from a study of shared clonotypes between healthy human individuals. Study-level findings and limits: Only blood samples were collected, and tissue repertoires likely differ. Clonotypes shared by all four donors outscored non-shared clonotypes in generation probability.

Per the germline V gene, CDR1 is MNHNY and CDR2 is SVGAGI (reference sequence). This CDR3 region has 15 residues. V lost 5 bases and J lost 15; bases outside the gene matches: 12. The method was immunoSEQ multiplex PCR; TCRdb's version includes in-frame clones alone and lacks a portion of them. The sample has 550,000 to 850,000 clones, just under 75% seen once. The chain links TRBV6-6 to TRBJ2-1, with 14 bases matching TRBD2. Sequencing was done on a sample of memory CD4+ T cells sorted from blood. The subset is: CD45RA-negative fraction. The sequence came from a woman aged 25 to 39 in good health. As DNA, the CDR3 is TGTGCCAGCAGTCATAAGGGACTAGCGGGAGTACAACCGTTCTTC. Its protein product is CASSHKGLAGVQPFF.